Listed below are T cell receptor beta chains from one sample, sequenced in a study of blood T cell repertoires in COVID-19. Profiling relied on immunoSEQ multiplex PCR, and the TCRdb table lists in-frame clones only, not all of them. The sample lists 140,000 or so clones; 80% to 90% were seen once. The sample taken for sequencing was peripheral blood. Receptor source: a man in his sixties with active or convalescent COVID-19. CDR3s include the opening cysteine and the closing phenylalanine or tryptophan. A D gene is named only where the DNA matches it firmly. Size values are once, few and many counts, or a class for expanded clones, and some rows have none.

>TRBD1|NA|TRBV3-1/TRBV3-2|TRBJ1-5
TGTGCCAGCAGCGATAGTAGGGGGCGAACGAATCAGCCCCAGCATTTT
CASSDSRGRTNQPQHF
>NA|NA|TRBV6-6|TRBJ1-5
TGTGCCAGCAGACACACCCTAGGCAGGGATAAGCCCCAGCATTTT
CASRHTLGRDKPQHF
>TRBD2|NA|TRBV5-1|TRBJ2-5
TGCGCCAGCAGCCCGACTAGCGGGGGGACGGAGACCCAGTACTTC
CASSPTSGGTETQYF
>TRBD2|NA|TRBV11-3|TRBJ2-1
TGTGCCAGCAGCTCACTAGCGGGGGGACAATACAATGAGCAGTTCTTC
CASSSLAGGQYNEQFF
>NA|NA|TRBV6-2/TRBV6-3|TRBJ2-4
TGTGCCAGCAGCGTTACAGATAAAAACATTCAGTACTTC
CASSVTDKNIQYF
>NA|few|TRBV29-1|TRBJ1-2
TGCAGCGTTGAAGAACAGGCAGGGTTTAGATTTAACTATGGCTACACCTTC
CSVEEQAGFRFNYGYTF
>NA|NA|TRBV6-5|TRBJ1-6
TGTGCCACCGAGGGCCCTTATAATTCACCCCTCCACTTT
CATEGPYNSPLHF
>NA|NA|TRBV9|TRBJ2-2
TGTGCCAGCAGCCCTCGGGCAGGGGTGTACCTTTTATCCGGGGAGCTGTTTTTT
CASSPRAGVYLLSGELFF
>NA|few|TRBV11-3|TRBJ2-1
TGTGCCAGCAGCTTAAACGGACTGTACAATGAGCAGTTCTTC
CASSLNGLYNEQFF
>TRBD1|NA|TRBV6-6|TRBJ1-2
TGTGCCAGCACCTGGGACAGGGATGGGTATGGCTACACCTTC
CASTWDRDGYGYTF
>TRBD2|once|TRBV4-1|TRBJ2-1
TGCGCCAGCAGCCAACCCCGACTAGCGGCAAGCAATGAGCAGTTCTTC
CASSQPRLAASNEQFF
>NA|NA|TRBV6-2/TRBV6-3|TRBJ1-5
TGTGCCAGCAGTTATTGGCAGTCGTATCAGCCCCAGCATTTT
CASSYWQSYQPQHF
>TRBD2|NA|TRBV7-2|TRBJ2-5
TGTGCCAGCAGCCCCAATAGCGGGACTCAAGAGACCCAGTACTTC
CASSPNSGTQETQYF
>TRBD1|NA|TRBV30|TRBJ1-1
TGTGCCTGGAGTGTATGGACCCCCGGGGCAGGGGGGACTGAAGCTTTCTTT
CAWSVWTPGAGGTEAFF
>NA|NA|TRBV18|TRBJ1-4
TGTGCCAGCTCACCATTGGAGGGCGGTGAAAAACTGTTTTTT
CASSPLEGGEKLFF
>TRBD1|once|TRBV27|TRBJ1-2
TGTGCCAGCAGGAGGACAGGGGGCGCGGCCGGCTACACCTTC
CASRRTGGAAGYTF
>NA|NA|TRBV5-4|TRBJ2-5
TGTGCCAGCAGTCCACCTACCGGCGGAGGATTACAAGAGACCCAGTACTTC
CASSPPTGGGLQETQYF
>NA|NA|TRBV7-8|TRBJ2-7
TGTGCCAGCAGCTTAGTTTCAGACAGGACCTACGAGCAGTACTTC
CASSLVSDRTYEQYF
>NA|once|TRBV27|TRBJ1-1
TGTGCCAGCAGCCGGAGTCCGTACACTGAAGCTTTCTTT
CASSRSPYTEAFF
>NA|NA|TRBV6-5|TRBJ2-1
TGTGCCAGCAAGGGACAAGCCTACAATGAGCAGTTCTTC
CASKGQAYNEQFF
>NA|NA|TRBV23-1|TRBJ2-3
TGCGCCAGGTCCGGAGGGGGCACAGATACGCAGTATTTT
CARSGGGTDTQYF
>TRBD1|NA|TRBV28|TRBJ1-5
TGTGCCAGCAGTTTGACCGGGACAGGCTACAATCAGCCCCAGCATTTT
CASSLTGTGYNQPQHF
>NA|NA|TRBV6-5|TRBJ2-7
TGTGCCAGCAGCCACAACACATGGGCCGAGCAGTACTTC
CASSHNTWAEQYF
>TRBD1|NA|TRBV6-2/TRBV6-3|TRBJ2-1
TGTGCCAGCAGTTACTCGGACAGGGGCACCAATGAGCAGTTCTTC
CASSYSDRGTNEQFF
>NA|NA|TRBV19|TRBJ1-5
TGTGCCAGTAGTATAGAGGGGGGGGGTCAGCCCCAGCATTTT
CASSIEGGGQPQHF
>TRBD2|NA|TRBV6-1|TRBJ2-3
TGTGCCAGCAGTGAAGGTTCGGGGGGGGTTTCAGATACGCAGTATTTT
CASSEGSGGVSDTQYF
>NA|NA|TRBV11-3|TRBJ2-7
TGTGCCAGCAGCTCCTTGGGCAACGGCTACTACGAGCAGTACTTC
CASSSLGNGYYEQYF
>TRBD1|NA|TRBV9|TRBJ1-1
TGTGCCAGCAGTGCCGGGACAGGGTTTATGAACACTGAAGCTTTCTTT
CASSAGTGFMNTEAFF
>NA|NA|TRBV6-4|TRBJ1-2
TGTGCCAGCAGCCCGCGGGGAACCTATGGCTACACCTTC
CASSPRGTYGYTF
>NA|NA|TRBV5-8|TRBJ1-2
TGTGCCAGCAGCTTGGATCAGGGGAGCTACACCTTC
CASSLDQGSYTF
>NA|NA|TRBV24-1|TRBJ1-2
TGTGCCACCAGTGTAGGTGGCGGGAACTATGGCTACACCTTC
CATSVGGGNYGYTF
>NA|few|TRBV5-4|TRBJ1-3
TGTGCCAGCAGCTTGGCAGGAGGCTCTGGAAACACCATATATTTT
CASSLAGGSGNTIYF
>NA|NA|TRBV7-9|TRBJ2-7
TGTGCCAGCAGCTGGCATACTAGCTCCTACGAGCAGTACTTC
CASSWHTSSYEQYF